The source of this T cell receptor (beta chain) is a study of cytomegalovirus exposure and HLA in healthy donors. Findings and limits, study-wide: For presence/absence analyses, sequencing depth was assumed to be roughly uniform across donors. In a later analysis, V- and J-gene trimming of beta chains associated with a DCLRE1C missense variant, replicated independently.

The study ran its PCR with 60 Vbeta and 13 Jbeta primers. TCRdb keeps only in-frame clones here, not all; method: immunoSEQ multiplex PCR. This sample carries 200,000 to 250,000 clones, about 89% of them seen once, and the ten largest clones take 0.95% to 1.1%. Comment on this clone: As yet, its antigen is unknown.

Germline lookup yields CDR1 LGHNA and CDR2 YNFKEQ. The CDR3 covers 14 residues. Trimming shortened V by 4 bases and J by 1 base, and 10 bases separated the two germline ends. Sequencing was performed on PBMCs. The receptor comes from a woman in her late teens or twenties in good health and CMV-seronegative. The chain joins TRBV4-2 to TRBJ1-1; no clear D gene. The CDR3 here is CASSPGVPNTEAFF. CDR3 DNA: TGTGCCAGCAGCCCGGGAGTCCCGAACACTGAAGCTTTCTTT.